This T cell receptor (beta chain) was recorded in a study of identical twins. Study findings and constraints: Cross-sectional statistical analysis was relied on for the conclusions, without the same donors being followed.

There are 14 residues in the CDR3. The germline V and J ends were trimmed by 7 bases and 5 bases, with 17 bases remaining between them. Germline loops: CDR1 DFQATT, CDR2 SNEGSKA (reference sequence). This clonotype was picked up a small number of times. Its cognate antigen is unknown. A universal primer site arose from template switching, and cDNA bore unique molecular identifiers. TCRdb redid the calling of the 5' RACE reads with MiXCR, one entry per CDR3 protein. Of hundreds of thousands of distinct CDR3 sequences listed, approximately 18% are singletons. These data were likewise used in another study, on T cells expressing NK-cell markers.

The sequenced material came from PBMCs. The chain uses TRBV20-1 and TRBJ2-2, with D possibly TRBD2 on 6 matching bases. This TCR was recovered from a woman aged 18-29 years in good health. The CDR3 protein is CSVPGLGRTGELFF. CDR3 sequence (DNA): TGCAGTGTTCCGGGCCTAGGGAGGACCGGGGAGCTGTTTTTT.